Listed below are T cell receptor beta chains from one sample, sequenced in a study of T cell repertoires in cytomegalovirus infection. Their cognate antigens are unknown. In TCRdb, the reads were re-called with MiXCR into one record per CDR3 protein. The table lists over 100,000 distinct CDR3 sequences, around 30% of them singletons. This material consisted of CD8+ T cells from cultured PBMCs, taken from culture after CMV antigen stimulation. These receptors came from a human donor in good health (CMV status not recorded). Some clones in this sample may be carry-over from other donors' samples. Each CDR3 is given with its conserved first and last residue.

V	J	CDR3
TRBV20-1	TRBJ2-7	CSARQGRAGGYEQYF
TRBV6-2/TRBV6-3	TRBJ2-7	CASSPFGGTSSYEQYF
TRBV3-1	TRBJ2-3	CASSQWPDGTNSRTDTQYF
TRBV12-3/TRBV12-4	TRBJ1-5	CASSPTSGGHQPQHF
TRBV7-8	TRBJ2-2	CASSRRDRDNTGELFF
TRBV12-3/TRBV12-4	TRBJ2-1	CASRATSGGNEQFF
TRBV6-5	TRBJ2-1	CASSYSPAGEQFF
TRBV9	TRBJ1-1	CASSVFQGQNTEAFF
TRBV7-9	TRBJ2-3	CASSSGSAPDTQYF
TRBV2	TRBJ2-7	CASSEFRTSGGAGYEQYF